The entry that follows covers one TCR beta chain sequence. The assay was immunoSEQ multiplex PCR, and TCRdb's table has in-frame clones only and misses some. Of approximately 84,000 clones listed, 70% to 90% are singletons. CDR3 length: 15 amino acids. The V end lost 6 bases, the J end lost 0 bases, and 12 bases lay between the germline ends. Looked up from germline, CDR1 is SGHTA and CDR2 is FQGNSA. This record belongs to a study of T cell responses to AZD1222 COVID-19 vaccine. The sequence came from an adult who received the AZD1222 COVID-19 vaccine. V is TRBV7-2 and J is TRBJ2-1; tentatively, D is TRBD1 or TRBD2 (5 bases each). The material sequenced was peripheral blood, taken 28 days after the second AZD1222 dose. The CDR3 DNA reads TGTGCCAGCAGGCCCGGGACCTTCTCCTACAATGAGCAGTTCTTC. Translation: CASRPGTFSYNEQFF.